These 5 T cell receptor beta chains originate from one sample sequenced in a study of blood T cell repertoires in COVID-19 (dated by TCRdb to 2019 to 2021). Library preparation used the immunoSEQ multiplex PCR assay. TCRdb holds this immuneACCESS table with in-frame rearrangements only. Some clones are missing; in checked studies, unresolved V genes explain under half, and the rest has no known cause. A total of roughly 340,000 clones appear in this sample, around nine tenths of them only once. The ten largest clones take up 2.5% to 4% of the sample. The sample taken for sequencing was peripheral blood. The receptor set was obtained from a woman between 18 and 29 years old who had recovered from COVID-19.

CDR3 protein: CASSLAGAVTGELFF. CDR3 sequence (DNA): TGTGCCAGCAGCTTGGCGGGAGCGGTCACCGGGGAGCTGTTTTTT. The chain uses TRBV11-3 and TRBJ2-2; 7 bases map to TRBD2. Germline V gene lookup returns CDR1 SGHNT and CDR2 YENEEA. V was clipped by 3 bases and J by 4 bases; unmatched bases: 5. This CDR3 is 15 amino acids long.

This clone appeared a single time. The chain has TRBV5-4 and TRBJ1-2, with 8 bases that match TRBD1. Trimming took 0 bases from V and 2 from J; bases not matched to a gene: 0. The CDR3 is made up of 14 amino acids. Germline V gives CDR1 SGHNT, CDR2 YYREEE (reference sequence). CDR3 sequence: CASSLAGGNYGYTF. CDR3 bases: TGTGCCAGCAGCTTGGCAGGGGGCAACTATGGCTACACCTTC.

The chain employs TRBV9 and TRBJ2-1; TRBD1 aligns across 7 bases. The J segment lost 4 bases and the V segment lost 0 bases, leaving 4 bases of the junction unmatched. This CDR3 has 15 residues. The V gene's germline CDR1 is SGDLS and CDR2 YYNGEE. The CDR3 protein is CASSVGQGGYNEQFF. CDR3 DNA sequence: TGTGCCAGCAGCGTAGGACAGGGTGGTTACAATGAGCAGTTCTTC.

The gene calls are TRBV27 and TRBJ1-2; no reliable D call. The ends were cut back, 6 bases at V and 2 bases at J, with 7 bases in the middle. Germline V gene sequence: CDR1 MNHEY, CDR2 SMNVEV (reference sequence). There are 12 residues in the CDR3. The CDR3 protein is CASSPGNYGYTF. The CDR3 nucleotides are TGTGCCAGCAGCCCGGGGAACTATGGCTACACCTTC.

The V and J genes are TRBV11-2 and TRBJ2-5; 7 positions agree with TRBD1. The CDR3 has 16 residues. Losses at the gene ends were 6 bases for V and 4 bases for J; bases not matched to a gene: 14. Germline V gene data show CDR1 as SGHAT and CDR2 as FQNNGV. For the CDR3, the DNA is TGTGCCAGCAGTAAAGGGGCAGGGGGATTCTTAGAGACCCAGTACTTC. Translation gives CASSKGAGGFLETQYF.